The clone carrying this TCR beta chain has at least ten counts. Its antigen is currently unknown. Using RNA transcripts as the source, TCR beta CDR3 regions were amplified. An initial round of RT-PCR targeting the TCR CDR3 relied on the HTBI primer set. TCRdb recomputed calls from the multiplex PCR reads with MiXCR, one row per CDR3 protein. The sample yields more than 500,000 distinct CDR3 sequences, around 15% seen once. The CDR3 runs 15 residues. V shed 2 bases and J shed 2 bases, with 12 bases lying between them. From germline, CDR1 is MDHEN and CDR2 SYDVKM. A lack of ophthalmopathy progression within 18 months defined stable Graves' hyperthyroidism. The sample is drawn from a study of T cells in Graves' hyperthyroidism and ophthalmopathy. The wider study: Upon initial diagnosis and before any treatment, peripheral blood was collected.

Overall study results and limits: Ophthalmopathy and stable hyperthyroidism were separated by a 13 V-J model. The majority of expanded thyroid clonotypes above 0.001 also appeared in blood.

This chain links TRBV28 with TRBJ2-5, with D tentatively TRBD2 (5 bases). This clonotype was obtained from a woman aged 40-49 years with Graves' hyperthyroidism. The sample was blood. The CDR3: CASSLTAVNQETQYF. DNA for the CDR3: TGTGCCAGCAGTTTAACAGCGGTGAATCAAGAGACCCAGTACTTC.